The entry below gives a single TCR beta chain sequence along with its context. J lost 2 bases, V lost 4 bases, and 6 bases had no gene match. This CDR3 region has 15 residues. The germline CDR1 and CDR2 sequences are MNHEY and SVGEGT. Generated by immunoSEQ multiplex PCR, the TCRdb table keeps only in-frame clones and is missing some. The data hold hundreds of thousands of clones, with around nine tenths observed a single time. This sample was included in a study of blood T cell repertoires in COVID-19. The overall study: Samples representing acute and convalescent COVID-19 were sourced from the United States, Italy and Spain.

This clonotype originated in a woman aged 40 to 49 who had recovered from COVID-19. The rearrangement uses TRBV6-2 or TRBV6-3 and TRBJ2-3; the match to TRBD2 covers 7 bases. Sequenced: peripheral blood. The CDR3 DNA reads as TGTGCCAGCAGTTTCGCCAGCGGGATCACAGATACGCAGTATTTT. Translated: CASSFASGITDTQYF.